The 3 T cell receptor beta chains listed next were all sequenced from one sample in a study of blood T cell repertoires in COVID-19. Sequenced by immunoSEQ multiplex PCR; TCRdb stores in-frame clones only, minus some. This sample has approximately 310,000 clones; 85% occur once, and the top ten carry 1.5% to 2%. Sequences were obtained from PBMCs or T cells enriched from blood (not recorded which). All receptors derive from a woman in her twenties or thirties who had been exposed to COVID-19.

The chain combines TRBV28 with TRBJ2-2; D possibly corresponds to TRBD1 (6 bases). Germline values: CDR1 MDHEN, CDR2 SYDVKM. The CDR3 loop spans 18 amino acids. Between the trimmed V and J ends, which lost 4 bases and 0 bases, there was a span of 18 bases. CDR3 sequence reads: CASSYPYLGQPNTGELFF. The CDR3 coding sequence is TGTGCCAGCAGTTACCCATACCTAGGACAGCCGAACACCGGGGAGCTGTTTTTT.

The rearrangement uses TRBV28 and TRBJ2-7; 11 nucleotides match TRBD1. The CDR3 loop spans 14 amino acids. V lost 9 bases, J lost 3 bases, and 7 bases stayed unmatched. CDR1 is MDHEN and CDR2 is SYDVKM in the germline V gene. In DNA form, the CDR3 reads TGTGCCAGTGAGGACAGGGGGCGAGGCTACGAGCAGTACTTC. This encodes CASEDRGRGYEQYF.

The chain joins TRBV18 to TRBJ2-5; a possible D gene is TRBD1 (6 bases). The CDR3 runs to 13 residues. Per germline, CDR1 KGHSH and CDR2 LQKENI. V lost 5 bases, J lost 5 bases, and 12 bases lay in between. The CDR3 DNA is TGTGCCAGCTCAGTACAGGGTCGGGAGACCCAGTACTTC. Residues: CASSVQGRETQYF. Filled out from reference TRBV18 and TRBJ2-5, the complete variable domain reads NAGVMQNPRHLVRRRGQEARLRCSPMKGHSHVYWYRQLPEEGLKFMVYLQKENIIDESGMPKERFSAEFPKEGPSILRIQQVVRGDSAAYFCASSVQGRETQYFGPGTRLLVL.